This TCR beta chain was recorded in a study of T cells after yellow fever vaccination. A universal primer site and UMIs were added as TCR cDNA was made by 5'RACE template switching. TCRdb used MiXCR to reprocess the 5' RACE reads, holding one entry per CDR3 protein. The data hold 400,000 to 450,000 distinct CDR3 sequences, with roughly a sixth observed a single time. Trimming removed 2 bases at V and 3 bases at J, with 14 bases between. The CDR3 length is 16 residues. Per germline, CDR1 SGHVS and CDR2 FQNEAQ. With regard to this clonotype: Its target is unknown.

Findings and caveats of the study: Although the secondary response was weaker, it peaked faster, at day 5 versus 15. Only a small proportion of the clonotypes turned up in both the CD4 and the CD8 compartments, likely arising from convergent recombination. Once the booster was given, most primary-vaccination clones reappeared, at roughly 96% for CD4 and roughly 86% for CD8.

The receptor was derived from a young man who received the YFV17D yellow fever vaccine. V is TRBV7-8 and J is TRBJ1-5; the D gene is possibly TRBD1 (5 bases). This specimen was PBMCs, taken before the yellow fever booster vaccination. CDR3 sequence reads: CASSLLGTEINQPQHF. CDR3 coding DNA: TGTGCCAGCAGCTTATTGGGGACGGAGATCAATCAGCCCCAGCATTTT.